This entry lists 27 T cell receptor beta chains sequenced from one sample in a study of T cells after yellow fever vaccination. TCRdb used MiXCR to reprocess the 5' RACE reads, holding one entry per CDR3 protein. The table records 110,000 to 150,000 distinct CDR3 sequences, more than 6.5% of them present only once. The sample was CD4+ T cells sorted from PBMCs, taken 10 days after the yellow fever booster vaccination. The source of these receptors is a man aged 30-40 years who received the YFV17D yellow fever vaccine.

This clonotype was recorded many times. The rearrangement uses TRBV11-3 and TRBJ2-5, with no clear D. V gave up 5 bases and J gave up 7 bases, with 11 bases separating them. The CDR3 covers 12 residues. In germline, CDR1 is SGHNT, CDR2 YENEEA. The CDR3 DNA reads TGTGCCAGCAGCAGATCCCCGGGGACCCAGTACTTC. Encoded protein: CASSRSPGTQYF.

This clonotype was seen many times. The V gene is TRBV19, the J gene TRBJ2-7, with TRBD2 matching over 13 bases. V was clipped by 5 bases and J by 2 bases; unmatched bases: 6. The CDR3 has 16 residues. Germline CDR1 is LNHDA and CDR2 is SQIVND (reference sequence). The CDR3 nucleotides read TGTGCCAGTAGTTTCAGACTAGCGGGAGGTGCCTACGAGCAGTACTTC. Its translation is CASSFRLAGGAYEQYF.

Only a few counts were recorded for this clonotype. The CDR3 DNA is TGCGCCAGCAGCCAACAACCCGCCGACAGGGTGGGAGAAAAACTGTTTTTT. Its translation: CASSQQPADRVGEKLFF. The rearrangement uses TRBV5-1 and TRBJ1-4; 7 bases line up with TRBD1. The CDR3 is 17 residues long. With V trimmed by 4 bases and J by 8 bases, 17 bases remained unmatched. Germline V gene sequence: CDR1 SGHRS, CDR2 YFSETQ.

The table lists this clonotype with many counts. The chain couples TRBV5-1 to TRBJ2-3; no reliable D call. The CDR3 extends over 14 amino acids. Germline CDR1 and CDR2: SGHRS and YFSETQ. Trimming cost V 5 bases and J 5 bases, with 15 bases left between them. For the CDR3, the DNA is TGCGCCAGCAGTCCCGGTCTCATCTTAGATACGCAGTATTTT. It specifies CASSPGLILDTQYF.

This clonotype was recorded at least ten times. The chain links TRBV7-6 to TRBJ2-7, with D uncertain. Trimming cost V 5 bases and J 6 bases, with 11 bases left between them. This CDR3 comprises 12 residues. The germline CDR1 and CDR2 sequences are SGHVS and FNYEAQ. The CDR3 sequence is CASSQTPFEQYF. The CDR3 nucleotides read TGTGCCAGCAGCCAAACCCCGTTCGAGCAGTACTTC.

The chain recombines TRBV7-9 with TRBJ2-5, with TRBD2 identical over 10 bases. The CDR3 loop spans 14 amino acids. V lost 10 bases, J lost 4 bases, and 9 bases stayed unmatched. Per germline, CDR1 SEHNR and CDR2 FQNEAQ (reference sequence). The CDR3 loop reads CATFGSGRGETQYF. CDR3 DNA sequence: TGTGCCACCTTTGGGAGCGGGAGGGGAGAGACCCAGTACTTC.

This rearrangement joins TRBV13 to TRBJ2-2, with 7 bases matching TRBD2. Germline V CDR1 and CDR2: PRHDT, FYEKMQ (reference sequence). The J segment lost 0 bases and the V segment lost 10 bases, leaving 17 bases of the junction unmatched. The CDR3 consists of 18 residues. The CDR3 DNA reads TGTGCCATCACCTCTACCAGGCGGGGACTAACGAACACCGGGGAGCTGTTTTTT. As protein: CAITSTRRGLTNTGELFF.

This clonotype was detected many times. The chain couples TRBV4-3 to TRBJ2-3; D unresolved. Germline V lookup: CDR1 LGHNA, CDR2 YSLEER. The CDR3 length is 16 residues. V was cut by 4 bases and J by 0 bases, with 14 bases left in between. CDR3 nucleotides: TGCGCCAGCAGCCGAGAGTTTGAGCGCAGCACAGATACGCAGTATTTT. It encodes CASSREFERSTDTQYF.

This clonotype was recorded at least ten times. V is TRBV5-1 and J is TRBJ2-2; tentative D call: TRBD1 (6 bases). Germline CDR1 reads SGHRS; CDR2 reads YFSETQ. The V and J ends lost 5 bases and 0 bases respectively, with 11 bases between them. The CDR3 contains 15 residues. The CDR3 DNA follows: TGCGCCAGCAGATCCGGGACACCGAACACCGGGGAGCTGTTTTTT. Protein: CASRSGTPNTGELFF.

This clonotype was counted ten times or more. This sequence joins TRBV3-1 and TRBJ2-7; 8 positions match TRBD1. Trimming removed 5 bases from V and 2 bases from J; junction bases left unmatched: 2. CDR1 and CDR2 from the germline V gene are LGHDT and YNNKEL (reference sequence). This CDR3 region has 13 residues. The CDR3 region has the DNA TGTGCCAGCAGCTTACAGGGGGCCTACGAGCAGTACTTC. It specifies CASSLQGAYEQYF.

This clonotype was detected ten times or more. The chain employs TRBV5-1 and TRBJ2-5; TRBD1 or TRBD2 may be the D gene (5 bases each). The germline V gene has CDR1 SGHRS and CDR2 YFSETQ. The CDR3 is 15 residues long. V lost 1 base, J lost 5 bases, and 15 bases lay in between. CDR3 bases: TGCGCCAGCAGCTTGATGGGGGACCGCCTCGAGACCCAGTACTTC. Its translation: CASSLMGDRLETQYF.

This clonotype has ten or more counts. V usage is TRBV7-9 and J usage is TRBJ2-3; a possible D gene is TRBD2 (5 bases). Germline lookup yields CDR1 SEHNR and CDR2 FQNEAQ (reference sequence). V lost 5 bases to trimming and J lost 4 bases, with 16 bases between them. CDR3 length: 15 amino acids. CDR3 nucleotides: TGTGCCAGCAGCCCTCCCCCGAGGGTGTCAGATACGCAGTATTTT. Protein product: CASSPPPRVSDTQYF.

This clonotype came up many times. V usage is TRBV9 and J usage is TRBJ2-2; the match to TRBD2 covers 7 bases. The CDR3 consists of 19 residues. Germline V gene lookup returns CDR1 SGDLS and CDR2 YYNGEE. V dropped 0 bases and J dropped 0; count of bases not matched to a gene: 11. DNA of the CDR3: TGTGCCAGCAGCGTAGATCCAGGGAGGGTGCGAGCGAACACCGGGGAGCTGTTTTTT. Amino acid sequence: CASSVDPGRVRANTGELFF.

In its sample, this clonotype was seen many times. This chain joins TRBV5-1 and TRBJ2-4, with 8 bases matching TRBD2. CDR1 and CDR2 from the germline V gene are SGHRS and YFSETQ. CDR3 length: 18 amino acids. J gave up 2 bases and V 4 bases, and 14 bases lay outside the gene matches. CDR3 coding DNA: TGCGCCAGCAGCCCGGGGGGGGGAGGCGCCTCTACCAAAAACATTCAGTACTTC. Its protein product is CASSPGGGGASTKNIQYF.

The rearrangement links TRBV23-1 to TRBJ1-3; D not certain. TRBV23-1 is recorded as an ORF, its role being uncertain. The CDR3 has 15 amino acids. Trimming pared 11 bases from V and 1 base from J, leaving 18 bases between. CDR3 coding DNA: TGCGCCGACCTCGACGGAAAGGGTTCTGGAAACACCATATATTTT. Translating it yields CADLDGKGSGNTIYF.

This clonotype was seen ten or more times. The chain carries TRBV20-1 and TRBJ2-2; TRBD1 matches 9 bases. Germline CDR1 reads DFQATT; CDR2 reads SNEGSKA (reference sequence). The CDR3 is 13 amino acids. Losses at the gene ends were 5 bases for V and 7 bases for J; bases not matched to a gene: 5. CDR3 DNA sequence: TGCAGTGCTGGGACAGGGTTTGGCGGGGAGCTGTTTTTT. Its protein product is CSAGTGFGGELFF.

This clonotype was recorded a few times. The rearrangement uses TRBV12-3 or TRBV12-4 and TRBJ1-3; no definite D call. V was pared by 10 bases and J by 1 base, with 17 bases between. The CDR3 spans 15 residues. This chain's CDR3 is CATSPQAPSGNTIYF. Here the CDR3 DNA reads TGTGCCACCAGCCCGCAGGCCCCATCTGGAAACACCATATATTTT.

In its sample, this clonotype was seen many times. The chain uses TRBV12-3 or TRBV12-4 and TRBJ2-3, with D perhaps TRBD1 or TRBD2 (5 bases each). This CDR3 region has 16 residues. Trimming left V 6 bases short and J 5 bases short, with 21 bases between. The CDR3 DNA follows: TGTGCCAGCAGCTATCAGGGAGAGGCGAGAGTAGATACGCAGTATTTT. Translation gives CASSYQGEARVDTQYF.

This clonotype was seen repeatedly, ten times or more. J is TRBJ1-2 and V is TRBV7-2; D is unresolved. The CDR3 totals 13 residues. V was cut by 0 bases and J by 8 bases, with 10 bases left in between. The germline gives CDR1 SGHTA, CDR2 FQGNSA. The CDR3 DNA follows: TGTGCCAGCAGCTTAGCGATGGGAGGGGGCTACACCTTC. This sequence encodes CASSLAMGGGYTF.

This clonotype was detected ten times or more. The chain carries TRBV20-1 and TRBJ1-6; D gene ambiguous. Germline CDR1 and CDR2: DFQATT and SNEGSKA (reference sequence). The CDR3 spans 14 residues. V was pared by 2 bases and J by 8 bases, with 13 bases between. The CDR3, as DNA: TGCAGTGCTAGACCACCCGAGGGATATTCACCCCTCCACTTT. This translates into CSARPPEGYSPLHF.

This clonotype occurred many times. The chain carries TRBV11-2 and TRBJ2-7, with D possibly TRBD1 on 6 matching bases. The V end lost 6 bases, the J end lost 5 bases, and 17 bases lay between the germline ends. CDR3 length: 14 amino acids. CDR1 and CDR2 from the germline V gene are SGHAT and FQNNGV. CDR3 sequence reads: CASRLQSDSHEQYF. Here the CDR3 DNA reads TGTGCCAGCAGGCTTCAATCGGACAGCCACGAGCAGTACTTC.

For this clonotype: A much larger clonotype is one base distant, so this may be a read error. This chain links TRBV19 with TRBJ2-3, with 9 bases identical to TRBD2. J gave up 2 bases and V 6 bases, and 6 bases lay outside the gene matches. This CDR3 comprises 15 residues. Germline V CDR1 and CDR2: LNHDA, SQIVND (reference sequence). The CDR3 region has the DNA TGTGCCAGTAGGAGTAGCGGGAGCGTCACAGATACGCAGTATTTT. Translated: CASRSSGSVTDTQYF.

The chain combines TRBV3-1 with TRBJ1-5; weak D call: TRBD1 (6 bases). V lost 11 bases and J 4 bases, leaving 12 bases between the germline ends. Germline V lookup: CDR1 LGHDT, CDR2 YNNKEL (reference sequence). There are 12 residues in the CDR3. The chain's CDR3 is CASGGTNQPQHF. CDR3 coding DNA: TGTGCCTCGGGGGGCACTAATCAGCCCCAGCATTTT.

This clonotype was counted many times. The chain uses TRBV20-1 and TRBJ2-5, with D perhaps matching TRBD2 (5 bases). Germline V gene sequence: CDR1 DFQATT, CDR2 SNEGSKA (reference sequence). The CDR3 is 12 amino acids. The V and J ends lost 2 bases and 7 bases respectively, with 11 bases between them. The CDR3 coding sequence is TGCAGTGCTAGACTAGCCGGAGCGACCCAGTACTTC. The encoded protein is CSARLAGATQYF.

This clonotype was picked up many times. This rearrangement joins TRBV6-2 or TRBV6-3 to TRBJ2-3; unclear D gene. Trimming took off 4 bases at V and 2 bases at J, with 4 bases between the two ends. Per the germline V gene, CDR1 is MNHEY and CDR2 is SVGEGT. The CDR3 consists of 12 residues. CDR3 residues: CASSFNTDTQYF. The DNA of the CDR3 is TGTGCCAGCAGTTTCAACACAGATACGCAGTATTTT.

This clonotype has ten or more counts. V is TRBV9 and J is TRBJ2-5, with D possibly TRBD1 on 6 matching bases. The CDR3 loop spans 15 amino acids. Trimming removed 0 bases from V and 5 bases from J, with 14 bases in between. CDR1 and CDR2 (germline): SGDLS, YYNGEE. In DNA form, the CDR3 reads TGTGCCAGCAGCGTAGGGTACAGGCAGGGGGAGACCCAGTACTTC. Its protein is CASSVGYRQGETQYF.

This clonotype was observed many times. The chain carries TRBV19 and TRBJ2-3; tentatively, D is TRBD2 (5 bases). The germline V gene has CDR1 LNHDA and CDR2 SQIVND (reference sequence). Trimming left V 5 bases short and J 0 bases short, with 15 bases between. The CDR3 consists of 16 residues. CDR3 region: CASSAERLASTDTQYF. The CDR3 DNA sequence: TGTGCCAGTAGTGCCGAACGGCTAGCTAGCACAGATACGCAGTATTTT.